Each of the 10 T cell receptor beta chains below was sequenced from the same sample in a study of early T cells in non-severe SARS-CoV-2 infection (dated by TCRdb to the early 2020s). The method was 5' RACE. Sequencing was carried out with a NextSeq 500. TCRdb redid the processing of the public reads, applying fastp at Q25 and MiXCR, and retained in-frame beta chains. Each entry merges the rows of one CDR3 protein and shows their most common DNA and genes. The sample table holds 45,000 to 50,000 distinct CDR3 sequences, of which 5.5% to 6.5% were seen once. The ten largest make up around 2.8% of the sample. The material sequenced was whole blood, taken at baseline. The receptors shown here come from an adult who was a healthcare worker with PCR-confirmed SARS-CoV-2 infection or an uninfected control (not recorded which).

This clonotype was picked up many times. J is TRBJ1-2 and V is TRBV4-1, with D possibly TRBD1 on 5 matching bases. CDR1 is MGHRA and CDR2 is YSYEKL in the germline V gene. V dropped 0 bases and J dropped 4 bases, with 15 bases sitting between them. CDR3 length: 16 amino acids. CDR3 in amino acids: CASSQDLAGRLYGYTF. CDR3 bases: TGCGCCAGCAGCCAAGATTTGGCGGGACGCCTCTATGGCTACACCTTC.

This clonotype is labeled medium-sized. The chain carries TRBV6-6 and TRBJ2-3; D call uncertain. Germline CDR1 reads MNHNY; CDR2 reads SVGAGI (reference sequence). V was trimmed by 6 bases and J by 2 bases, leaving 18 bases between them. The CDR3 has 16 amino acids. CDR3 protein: CASRQRSNPPTDTQYF. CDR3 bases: TGTGCCAGCAGGCAACGGAGCAACCCGCCCACAGATACGCAGTATTTT.

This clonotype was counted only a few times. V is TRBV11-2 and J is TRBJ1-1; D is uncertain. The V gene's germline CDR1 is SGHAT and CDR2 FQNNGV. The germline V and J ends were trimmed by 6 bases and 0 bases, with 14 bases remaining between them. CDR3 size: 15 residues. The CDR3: CASRKTRAMNTEAFF. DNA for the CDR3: TGTGCCAGCAGGAAGACCCGTGCCATGAACACTGAAGCTTTCTTT.

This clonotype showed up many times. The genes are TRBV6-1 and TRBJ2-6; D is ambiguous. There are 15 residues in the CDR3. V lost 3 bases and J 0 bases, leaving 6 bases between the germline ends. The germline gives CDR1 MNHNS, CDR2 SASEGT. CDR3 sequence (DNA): TGTGCCAGCAGTGACGGGCACTCTGGGGCCAACGTCCTGACTTTC. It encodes CASSDGHSGANVLTF.

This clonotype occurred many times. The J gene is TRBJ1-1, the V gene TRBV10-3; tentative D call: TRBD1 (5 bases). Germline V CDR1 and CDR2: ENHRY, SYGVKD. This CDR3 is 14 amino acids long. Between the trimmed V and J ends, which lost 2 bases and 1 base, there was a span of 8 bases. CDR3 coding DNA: TGTGCCATCAGTGAGCCGACAGAGAACACTGAAGCTTTCTTT. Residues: CAISEPTENTEAFF.

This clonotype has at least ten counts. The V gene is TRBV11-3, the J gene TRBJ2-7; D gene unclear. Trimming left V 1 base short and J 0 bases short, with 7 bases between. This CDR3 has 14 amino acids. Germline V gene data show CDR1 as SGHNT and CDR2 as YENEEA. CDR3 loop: CASSLVSISYEQYF. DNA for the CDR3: TGTGCCAGCAGCTTAGTATCCATCTCCTACGAGCAGTACTTC.

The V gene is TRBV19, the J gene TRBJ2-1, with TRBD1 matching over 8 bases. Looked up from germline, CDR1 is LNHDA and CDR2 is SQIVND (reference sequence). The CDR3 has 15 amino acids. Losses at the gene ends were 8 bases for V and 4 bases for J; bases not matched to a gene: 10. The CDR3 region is CASAGTGQSYNEQFF. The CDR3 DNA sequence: TGTGCCAGTGCCGGGACAGGCCAAAGTTACAATGAGCAGTTCTTC.

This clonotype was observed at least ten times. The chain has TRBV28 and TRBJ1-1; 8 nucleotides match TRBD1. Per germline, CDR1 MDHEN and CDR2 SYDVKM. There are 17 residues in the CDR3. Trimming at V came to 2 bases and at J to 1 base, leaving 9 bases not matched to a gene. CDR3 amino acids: CASSLVNSGGPNTEAFF. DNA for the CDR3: TGTGCCAGCAGTTTAGTGAATTCAGGGGGCCCGAACACTGAAGCTTTCTTT.

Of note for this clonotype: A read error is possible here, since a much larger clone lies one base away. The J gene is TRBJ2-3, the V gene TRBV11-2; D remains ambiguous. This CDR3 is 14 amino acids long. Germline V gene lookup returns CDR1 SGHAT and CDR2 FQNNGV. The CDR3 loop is CVSRNALPTDTQYF. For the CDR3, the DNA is TGTGTCAGCAGGAACGCCCTCCCCACAGATACGCAGTATTTT.

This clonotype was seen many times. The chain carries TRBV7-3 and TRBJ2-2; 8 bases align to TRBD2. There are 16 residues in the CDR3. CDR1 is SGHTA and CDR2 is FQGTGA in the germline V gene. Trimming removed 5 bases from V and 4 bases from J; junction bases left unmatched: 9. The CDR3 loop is CASSRERGGSTGELFF. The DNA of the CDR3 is TGTGCCAGCAGCCGAGAACGGGGGGGCAGCACCGGGGAGCTGTTTTTT.